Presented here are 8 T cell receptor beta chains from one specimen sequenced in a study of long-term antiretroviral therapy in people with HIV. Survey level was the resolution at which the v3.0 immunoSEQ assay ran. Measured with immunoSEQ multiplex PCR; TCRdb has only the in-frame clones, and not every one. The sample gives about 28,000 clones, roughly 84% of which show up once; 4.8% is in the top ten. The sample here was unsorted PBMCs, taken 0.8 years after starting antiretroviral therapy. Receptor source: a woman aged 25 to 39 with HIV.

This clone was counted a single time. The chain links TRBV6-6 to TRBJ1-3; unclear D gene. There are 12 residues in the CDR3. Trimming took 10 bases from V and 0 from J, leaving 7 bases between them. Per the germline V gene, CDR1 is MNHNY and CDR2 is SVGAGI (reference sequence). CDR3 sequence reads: CATSDSGNTIYF. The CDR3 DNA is TGTGCCACCTCCGACTCTGGAAACACCATATATTTT.

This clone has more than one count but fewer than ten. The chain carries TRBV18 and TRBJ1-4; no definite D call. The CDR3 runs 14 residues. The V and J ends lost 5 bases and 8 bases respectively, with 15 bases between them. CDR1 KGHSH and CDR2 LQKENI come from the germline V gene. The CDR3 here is CASSAVGLREKLFF. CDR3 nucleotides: TGTGCCAGCTCAGCGGTTGGTCTGCGGGAAAAACTGTTTTTT. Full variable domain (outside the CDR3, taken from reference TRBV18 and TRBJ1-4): NAGVMQNPRHLVRRRGQEARLRCSPMKGHSHVYWYRQLPEEGLKFMVYLQKENIIDESGMPKERFSAEFPKEGPSILRIQQVVRGDSAAYFCASSAVGLREKLFFGSGTQLSVL.

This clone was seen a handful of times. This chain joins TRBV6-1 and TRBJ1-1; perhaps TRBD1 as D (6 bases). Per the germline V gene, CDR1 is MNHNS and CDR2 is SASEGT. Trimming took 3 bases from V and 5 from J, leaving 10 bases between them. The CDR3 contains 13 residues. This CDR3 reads CASSESRGTEAFF. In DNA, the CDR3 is TGTGCCAGCAGTGAGTCGAGGGGGACTGAAGCTTTCTTT.

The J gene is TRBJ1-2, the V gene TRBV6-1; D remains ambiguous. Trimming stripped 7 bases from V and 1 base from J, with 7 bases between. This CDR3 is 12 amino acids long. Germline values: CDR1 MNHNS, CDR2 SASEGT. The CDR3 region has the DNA TGTGCCAGCACCCCCCTTAACTATGGCTACACCTTC. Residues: CASTPLNYGYTF.

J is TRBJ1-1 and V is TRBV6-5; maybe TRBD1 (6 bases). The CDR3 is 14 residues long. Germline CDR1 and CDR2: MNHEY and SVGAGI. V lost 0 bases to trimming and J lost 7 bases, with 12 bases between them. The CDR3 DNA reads TGTGCCAGCAGTTACTCTTTCGAGGGGGGTGAAGCTTTCTTT. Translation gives CASSYSFEGGEAFF.

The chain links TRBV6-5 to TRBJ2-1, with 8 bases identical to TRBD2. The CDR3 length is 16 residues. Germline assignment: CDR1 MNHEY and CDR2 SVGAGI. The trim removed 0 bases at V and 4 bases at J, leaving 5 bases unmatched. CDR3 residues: CASSYSPTGGYNEQFF. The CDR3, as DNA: TGTGCCAGCAGTTACTCGCCGACGGGGGGGTACAATGAGCAGTTCTTC.

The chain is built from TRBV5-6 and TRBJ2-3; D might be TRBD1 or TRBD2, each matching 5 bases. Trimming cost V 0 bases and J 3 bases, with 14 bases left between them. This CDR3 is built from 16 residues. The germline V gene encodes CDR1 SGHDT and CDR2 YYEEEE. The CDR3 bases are TGTGCCAGCAGCTTGGGTGGGGCTGGGGGAACAGATACGCAGTATTTT. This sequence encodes CASSLGGAGGTDTQYF.

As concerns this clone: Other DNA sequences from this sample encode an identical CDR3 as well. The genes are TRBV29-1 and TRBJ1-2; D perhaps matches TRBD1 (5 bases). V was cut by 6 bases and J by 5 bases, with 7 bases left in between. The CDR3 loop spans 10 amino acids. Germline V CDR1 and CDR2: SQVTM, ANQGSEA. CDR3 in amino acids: CSVEGYGYTF. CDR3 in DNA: TGCAGCGTGGAGGGGTATGGCTACACCTTC.